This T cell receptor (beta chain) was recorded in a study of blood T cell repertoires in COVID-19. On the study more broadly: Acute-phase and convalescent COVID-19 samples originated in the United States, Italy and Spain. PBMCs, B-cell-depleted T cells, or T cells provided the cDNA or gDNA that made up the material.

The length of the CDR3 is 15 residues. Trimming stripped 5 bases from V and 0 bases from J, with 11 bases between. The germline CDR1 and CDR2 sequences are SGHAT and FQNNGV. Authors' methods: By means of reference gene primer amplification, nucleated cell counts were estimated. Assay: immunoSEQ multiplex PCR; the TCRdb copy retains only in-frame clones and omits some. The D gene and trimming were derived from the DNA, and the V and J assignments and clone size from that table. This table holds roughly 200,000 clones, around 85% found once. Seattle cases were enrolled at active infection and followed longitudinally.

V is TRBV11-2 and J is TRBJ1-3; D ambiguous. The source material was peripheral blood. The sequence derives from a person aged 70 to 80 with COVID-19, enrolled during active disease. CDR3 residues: CASSKDWSSGNTIYF. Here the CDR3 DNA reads TGTGCCAGCAGCAAAGACTGGAGCTCTGGAAACACCATATATTTT. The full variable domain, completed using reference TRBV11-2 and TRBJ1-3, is EAGVAQSPRYKIIEKRQSVAFWCNPISGHATLYWYQQILGQGPKLLIQFQNNGVVDDSQLPKDRFSAERLKGVDSTLKIQPAKLEDSAVYLCASSKDWSSGNTIYFGEGSWLTVV.